The entry below describes one TCR beta chain. The specificity of this receptor is unknown. Per-base quality was not reported, and no clone a single base away is much larger than it. The germline V gene supplies CDR1 SGHDN and CDR2 FVKESK. Inclusive of the bounding cysteine and phenylalanine, the CDR3 is 14 residues long. Of the read, only the CDR3 DNA is kept; its 42 bases are in frame from base 1. V is clipped by 2 bases and J by 5 bases, and the sequence between their germline boundaries is 10 bases long. Using the deep immunoSEQ assay, TCR CDR3 regions were amplified from genomic DNA by multiplex PCR. For each cell subset, the extracted genomic DNA was distributed evenly across all wells of several immunoSEQ 96-well plates, and each plate served as one replicate. Each replicate PCR for sorted subsets received around 210 ng genomic DNA, equal to about 30,000 T cell genomes. Purified libraries were quantified with a Qubit 3.0 fluorometer, sized on a Bioanalyzer 2100, and re-quantified with the KAPA Library Quantification kit. Every immunoSEQ 96-well plate was sequenced on a dedicated single-read 150-cycle Illumina NextSeq 550 flow cell. In the source study's methods: Because only junctional sequences without quality scores were contained in the immunoSEQ output, filtering matching that applied to full-length reads could not be performed. Sequences were annotated with PyIR, a Python wrapper for IgBLAST v1.9, using IMGT germline references to assign V/J genes and CDR3. Reads with weak V/J assignments (E-value above 1e-6), missing CDR3, stop codons, out-of-frame junctions, or ambiguous translated residues were removed. V3J clonotypes were defined by identical inferred V gene, J gene, and CDR3 amino acid sequence. Percentage overlap between repertoires was computed as shared unique clonotypes divided by the size of the smaller repertoire. Repertoire richness was assessed with RTK rarefaction, the Chao1 estimator, and Recon v2.1 estimates of unobserved clonotypes. Generation probabilities were computed with OLGA for all TCRbeta clonotypes obtained by the gDNA method from four donors. In its TCRdb copy, this immuneACCESS table keeps in-frame sequences only and misses some clones. Where compared with another copy, unresolved V genes explain less than half of these, and the others have no known cause. V, J and clone size reflect that table, while D and trimming were determined from the DNA. This sample has about 340,000 clones in its table, and less than 75% of those were observed once. The biggest ten clones account for less than 11% of the sample.

This entry belongs to a study of shared clonotypes between healthy human individuals (dated by TCRdb to 2018 to 2020). About the study as a whole: Three men and a couple of women, aged 18 to 49 years, made up the cohort. For each donor, three plates each were used for CD4 naive and CD4 memory, two plates were used for CD8 naive, and one plate was used for CD8 memory. Each donor's leukapheresis produced roughly between roughly 0.85 and 9.5 billion PBMCs. Different laboratories and diverse techniques were used to prepare libraries and sequence TCR repertoires, to increase sequencing depth and limit assay-specific biases. Blood TCR repertoires of roughly five healthy adults were deeply sequenced to estimate repertoire size and the extent of clonotype sharing between individuals. Study-wide findings and limitations: Naive subsets generally had larger estimated clonotype richness than memory subsets did. Incomplete sequencing was indicated by rarefaction of sorted-subset datasets, despite the large sequencing depth. Across four donors, about 5% of naive CD4, 3% to 4% of naive CD8, under 2.5% of memory CD4, and 0.4% of memory CD8 clonotypes were shared. Pairwise subsampling led to the expectation that sequencing depth would affect the degree of clonotype sharing among donors. Sampling was restricted to blood, and TCR repertoires in tissues likely differ from the TCR repertoires found in blood. Because the study included a small number of donors, the genetic and exposure-history diversity represented was limited. Higher generation probabilities were observed for clonotypes shared by all four sorted-subset donors than for non-shared clonotypes.

The donors were healthy, HIV-negative adults with no recently reported acute infections or vaccinations. Only Caucasian adults living in Nashville, Tennessee, USA were represented among the donors. Magnetic negative selection was used to enrich CD4+ T cells, after which naive cells were positively selected on CD45RA and the negative fraction became the memory subset. Blood was collected by leukapheresis, and PBMCs were isolated by Ficoll-Histopaque density gradient centrifugation and then cryopreserved in liquid nitrogen vapor phase. Analytical flow cytometry was used to check the purity and quantity of each magnetically sorted T cell population. Genomic DNA was isolated from every sorted fraction and measured by UV absorbance on a Nanodrop 2000c.

The TCR originated in a man younger than 40 in good health. This chain joins TRBV14 to TRBJ2-1; TRBD2 might be the D gene, on 6 matching bases. Sequenced sample: memory CD4+ T cells sorted from blood. The sample's cell subset or site, from its label and the paper: CD45RA-negative fraction. The nucleotides read TGTGCCAGCAGCCAATCTAGCGCTGACAATGAGCAGTTCTTC. Translated, this is CASSQSSADNEQFF.